This T cell receptor (beta chain) was captured by sequencing in a study of control samples from healthy donors and cancer patients (dated by TCRdb to about 2020). The CDR3 holds 15 amino acids from the cysteine to the phenylalanine. Left in the record is the CDR3 DNA by itself, 45 bases read in frame from the first base. At the junction V is shortened by 0 bases and J by 2 bases; bases outside the gene matches: 3. From the germline V gene, CDR1 is SGHTS and CDR2 is YDEGEE. As to this clone: No cognate antigen has been identified for it. Per-base quality was not reported, and no clone a single base away is much larger than it.

Library preparation employed the immunoSEQ multiplex PCR assay. Here the immuneACCESS table is served through TCRdb, limited to in-frame sequences with V and J called. Missing clones are a known gap in these copies; in checked studies unresolved V genes cover under half, and the rest lacks a known reason. Here the sample has 150,000 to 200,000 clones; approximately 94% occur a single time. The ten largest account for approximately 8% of the sample. The TCR comes from a middle-aged woman in good health. Sequenced sample: blood. This receptor chain uses TRBV5-8 and TRBJ2-7, with TRBD1 matching 9 junction bases. In nucleotide form, the sequence is TGTGCCAGCAGCTTGGGTGGGACAGGGACCTACGAGCAGTACTTC. This is translated as CASSLGGTGTYEQYF.